Included here is one T cell receptor beta chain sequence, with context. Its specificity is not known. This may be a read error, as it is one base from a much larger clone. A J-beta primer mix and a sample-barcoded 5' primer were used in a second PCR of roughly 6 to 11 cycles. The template-switch adaptor was a 5' adaptor with 12 random nucleotides. It tagged each cDNA molecule. TCRdb reprocessed the 5' RACE reads via MiXCR and lists one record per CDR3 protein. In the table there are roughly 900,000 distinct CDR3 sequences, more than 25% of which are singletons. Germline V gives CDR1 MGHDK, CDR2 SYGVNS. V was trimmed by 4 bases and J by 10 bases, leaving 16 bases between them. The CDR3 consists of 13 residues. These data come from a study of blood T cells in healthy people across ages. Study-level points and caveats: The authors considered diversity estimates from one million T cells to be underestimates.

The specimen sequenced was blood. This receptor was identified in a woman at least 80 years old in good health. This chain joins TRBV25-1 and TRBJ1-2; D remains unclear. The CDR3 spells CASSVAGSGDYTF. CDR3 DNA sequence: TGTGCCAGCAGTGTAGCAGGCTCTGGTGACTACACCTTC.